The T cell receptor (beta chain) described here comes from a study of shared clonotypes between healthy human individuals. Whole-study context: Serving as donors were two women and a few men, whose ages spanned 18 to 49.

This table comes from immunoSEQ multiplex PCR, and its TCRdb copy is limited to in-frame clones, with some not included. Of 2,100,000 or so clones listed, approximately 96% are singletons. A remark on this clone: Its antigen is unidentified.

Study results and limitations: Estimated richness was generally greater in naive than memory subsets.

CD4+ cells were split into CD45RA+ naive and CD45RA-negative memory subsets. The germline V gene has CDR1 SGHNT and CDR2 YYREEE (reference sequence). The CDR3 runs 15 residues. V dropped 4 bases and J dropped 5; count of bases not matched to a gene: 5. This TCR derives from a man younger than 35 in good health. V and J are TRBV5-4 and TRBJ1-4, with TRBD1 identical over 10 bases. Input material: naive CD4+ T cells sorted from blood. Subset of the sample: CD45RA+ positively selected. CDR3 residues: CASSPAGQGNEKLFF. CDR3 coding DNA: TGTGCCAGCAGCCCCGCGGGACAGGGGAATGAAAAACTGTTTTTT.